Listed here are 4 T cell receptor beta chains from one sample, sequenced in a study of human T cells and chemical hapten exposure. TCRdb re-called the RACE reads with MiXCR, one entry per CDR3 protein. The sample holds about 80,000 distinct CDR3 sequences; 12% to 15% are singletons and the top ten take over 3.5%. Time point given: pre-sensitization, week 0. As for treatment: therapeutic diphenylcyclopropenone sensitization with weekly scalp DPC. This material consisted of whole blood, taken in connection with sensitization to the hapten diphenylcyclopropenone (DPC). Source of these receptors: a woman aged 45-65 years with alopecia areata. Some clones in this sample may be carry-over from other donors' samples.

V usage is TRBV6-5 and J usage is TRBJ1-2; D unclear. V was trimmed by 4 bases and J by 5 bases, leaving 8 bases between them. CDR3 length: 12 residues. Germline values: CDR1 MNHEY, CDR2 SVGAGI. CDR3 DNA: TGTGCCAGCAGTTCCTCGTCTTATGGCTACACCTTC. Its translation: CASSSSSYGYTF.

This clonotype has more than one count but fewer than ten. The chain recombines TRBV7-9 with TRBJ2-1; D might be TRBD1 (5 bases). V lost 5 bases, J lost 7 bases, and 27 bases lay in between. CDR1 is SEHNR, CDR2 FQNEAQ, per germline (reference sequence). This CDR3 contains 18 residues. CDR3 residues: CASSVTWRGAPHKNEQFF. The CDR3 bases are TGTGCCAGCAGCGTCACCTGGCGTGGGGCCCCTCATAAGAATGAGCAGTTCTTC.

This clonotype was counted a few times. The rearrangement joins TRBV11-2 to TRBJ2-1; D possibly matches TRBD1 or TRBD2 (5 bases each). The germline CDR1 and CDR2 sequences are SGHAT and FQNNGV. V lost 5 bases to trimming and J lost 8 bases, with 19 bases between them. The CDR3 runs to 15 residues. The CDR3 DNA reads TGTGCCAGCAGCGCCCGGGGCCACCAGGCACATGAGCAGTTCTTC. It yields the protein CASSARGHQAHEQFF.

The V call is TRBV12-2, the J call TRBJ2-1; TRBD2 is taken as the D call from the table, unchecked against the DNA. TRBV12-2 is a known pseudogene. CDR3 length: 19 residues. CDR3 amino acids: CASRLARTSGRAESDEQFF. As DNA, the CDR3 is TGTGCAAGTCGCTTAGCGAGGACTAGCGGGAGGGCCGAGTCGGATGAGCAGTTCTTC.